One and the same sample provided the 20 T cell receptor beta chains below, sequenced in a study of shared clonotypes between healthy human individuals. The assay was immunoSEQ multiplex PCR, and TCRdb's table has in-frame clones only and misses some. The sample shows roughly 1,500,000 clones, roughly 98.5% of them seen only once. Sequenced: naive CD4+ T cells sorted from blood. Subset described: CD45RA+ positively selected. These TCRs come from a man aged 30-40 years in good health.

Comment on this clone: The sample holds other DNA sequences that translate to the same CDR3. The chain couples TRBV5-1 to TRBJ2-3, with TRBD2 matching over 10 bases. The CDR3 contains 16 residues. J was trimmed by 0 bases and V by 4 bases; bases with no gene match: 5. Germline-derived CDR1 and CDR2 are SGHRS and YFSETQ. This CDR3 is CASSLGLAPSTDTQYF. The CDR3 DNA is TGCGCCAGCAGCCTGGGACTAGCGCCTAGCACAGATACGCAGTATTTT.

The V and J genes are TRBV7-2 and TRBJ2-1, with a tentative D call TRBD2 (6 bases). The CDR3 runs to 14 residues. V gave up 1 base and J gave up 7 bases, with 11 bases separating them. Per germline, CDR1 SGHTA and CDR2 FQGNSA. The CDR3, as DNA: TGTGCCAGCAGCTTAGAAGGGACTCTAAATGAGCAGTTCTTC. Its translation: CASSLEGTLNEQFF. The full variable domain, its missing parts supplied by reference TRBV7-2 and TRBJ2-1, is GAGVSQSPSNKVTEKGKDVELRCDPISGHTALYWYRQSLGQGLEFLIYFQGNSAPDKSGLPSDRFSAERTGGSVSTLTIQRTQQEDSAVYLCASSLEGTLNEQFFGPGTRLTVL.

J is TRBJ1-2 and V is TRBV29-1, with a weak D call TRBD1 (6 bases). This CDR3 region has 11 residues. V lost 7 bases and J 8 bases, leaving 14 bases between the germline ends. CDR1 and CDR2 (germline): SQVTM, ANQGSEA. The CDR3 DNA reads TGCAGCGGCTTGGACAGAAACGGCTACACCTTC. Its protein is CSGLDRNGYTF.

The V gene is TRBV28, the J gene TRBJ1-2; D not certain. Germline CDR1 and CDR2: MDHEN and SYDVKM. The CDR3 loop spans 14 amino acids. V lost 7 bases and J 7 bases, leaving 19 bases between the germline ends. CDR3 residues: CASTAPGWRFGYTF. For the CDR3, the DNA is TGTGCCAGCACCGCCCCCGGGTGGAGGTTTGGCTACACCTTC.

This rearrangement joins TRBV18 to TRBJ2-1, with 8 bases lining up with TRBD2. The germline V gene encodes CDR1 KGHSH and CDR2 LQKENI. CDR3 length equals 16 residues. The V segment lost 7 bases and the J segment 3 bases; nucleotides outside the gene matches: 11. The CDR3 region has the DNA TGTGCCAGCTTGCCACAGAGCGGGGGATTCTACAATGAGCAGTTCTTC. This codes for CASLPQSGGFYNEQFF.

The chain uses TRBV4-3 and TRBJ1-5; D is unclear. The CDR3 length is 12 residues. From germline, CDR1 is LGHNA and CDR2 YSLEER. V lost 0 bases and J 5 bases, leaving 2 bases between the germline ends. This chain's CDR3 is CASSQEDQPQHF. CDR3 in DNA: TGCGCCAGCAGCCAAGAGGATCAGCCCCAGCATTTT.

The chain employs TRBV27 and TRBJ2-1; D is possibly TRBD1 (5 bases). Trimming removed 6 bases at V and 6 bases at J, with 15 bases between. The CDR3 extends over 14 amino acids. Germline-derived CDR1 and CDR2 are MNHEY and SMNVEV (reference sequence). The CDR3: CASSIFKQANEQFF. The DNA of the CDR3 is TGTGCCAGCAGCATATTTAAACAGGCCAATGAGCAGTTCTTC.

J is TRBJ2-2 and V is TRBV7-3; D is unclear. This CDR3 is built from 14 residues. V lost 5 bases and J 6 bases, leaving 13 bases between the germline ends. The germline V gene encodes CDR1 SGHTA and CDR2 FQGTGA. CDR3 residues: CASSPNPGPGELFF. The CDR3 coding sequence is TGTGCCAGCAGCCCTAATCCGGGCCCCGGGGAGCTGTTTTTT.

This chain joins TRBV6-6 and TRBJ2-5; 8 bases fit TRBD2. The V gene end was trimmed by 0 bases and the J gene end by 4 bases; junction bases not matched to a gene: 7. This CDR3 has 16 amino acids. CDR1 is MNHNY, CDR2 SVGAGI, per germline (reference sequence). The CDR3: CASSYSARLASETQYF. For the CDR3, the DNA is TGTGCCAGCAGTTACTCGGCCCGACTAGCGTCAGAGACCCAGTACTTC.

V is TRBV13 and J is TRBJ2-7; 12 bases are a match to TRBD2. The CDR3 is made up of 18 amino acids. The trim removed 0 bases at V and 2 bases at J, leaving 8 bases unmatched. CDR1 and CDR2 (germline): PRHDT, FYEKMQ (reference sequence). CDR3 nucleotides: TGTGCCAGCAGCTTAGGGCTAGCGGGAGGGTCGTCGGCCTACGAGCAGTACTTC. The encoded protein is CASSLGLAGGSSAYEQYF.

DNA of the CDR3: TGTGCCATCAGTGACCCCCCAAGGGCAGGGCTGAGCAATCAGCCCCAGCATTTT. Amino acids: CAISDPPRAGLSNQPQHF. The chain joins TRBV10-3 to TRBJ1-5; D is perhaps TRBD1 (5 bases). The CDR3 runs to 18 residues. Germline V gene lookup returns CDR1 ENHRY and CDR2 SYGVKD. V gave up 3 bases and J gave up 1 base, with 19 bases separating them.

The chain uses TRBV2 and TRBJ1-5; 9 bases align to TRBD1. Germline CDR1 and CDR2: SNHLY and FYNNEI. The CDR3 is made up of 14 amino acids. The V segment lost 6 bases and the J segment 7 bases; nucleotides outside the gene matches: 7. The DNA of the CDR3 is TGTGCCAGCAGCCCCGGGACAGGGAAACAGCCCCAGCATTTT. It encodes CASSPGTGKQPQHF.

This sequence joins TRBV18 and TRBJ1-4, with a possible D match to TRBD1 (6 bases). V lost 6 bases and J 0 bases, leaving 14 bases between the germline ends. Germline CDR1 and CDR2: KGHSH and LQKENI. The CDR3 runs to 16 residues. The CDR3 DNA reads TGTGCCAGCTCCCACGGACAGATTGCAACTAATGAAAAACTGTTTTTT. Its protein is CASSHGQIATNEKLFF.

This chain connects TRBV19 to TRBJ1-5; D possibly corresponds to TRBD1 (5 bases). The CDR3 loop spans 14 amino acids. Deletions cut 10 bases from V and 4 bases from J, with 17 bases between. CDR1 LNHDA and CDR2 SQIVND come from the germline V gene (reference sequence). CDR3 region: CATTDLYRNQPQHF. CDR3 nucleotide sequence: TGTGCCACTACGGATCTTTACAGGAATCAGCCCCAGCATTTT.

V gene TRBV5-4 combines with J gene TRBJ1-1; D perhaps matches TRBD1 (6 bases). The CDR3 covers 16 residues. Looked up from germline, CDR1 is SGHNT and CDR2 is YYREEE (reference sequence). Trimming took 0 bases from V and 5 from J, leaving 17 bases between them. The chain's CDR3 is CASSLVGGRTGTEAFF. The CDR3 DNA sequence: TGTGCCAGCAGCTTGGTTGGGGGGCGGACCGGGACTGAAGCTTTCTTT.

About this clone: The junction does not match germline at one end; this may be a read error. This rearrangement joins TRBV28 to TRBJ1-1, with a possible D match to TRBD1 (5 bases). The CDR3 is 14 amino acids. The germline gives CDR1 MDHEN, CDR2 SYDVKM. CDR3 residues: CAGSSVWGKAEAFF. The CDR3, as DNA: TGTGCCGGCAGTTCCGTGTGGGGCAAGGCTGAAGCTTTCTTT.

The chain links TRBV13 to TRBJ2-7; D not certain. This CDR3 contains 13 residues. Trimming took off 2 bases at V and 2 bases at J, with 7 bases between the two ends. The germline V gene encodes CDR1 PRHDT and CDR2 FYEKMQ (reference sequence). CDR3 coding DNA: TGTGCCAGCAGCTTAAATCCAGCCTACGAGCAGTACTTC. This codes for CASSLNPAYEQYF.

V usage is TRBV18 and J usage is TRBJ2-1; 9 nucleotides match TRBD1. Losses at the gene ends were 0 bases for V and 0 bases for J; bases not matched to a gene: 6. This CDR3 region has 18 residues. CDR1 and CDR2 from the germline V gene are KGHSH and LQKENI. The CDR3 region has the DNA TGTGCCAGCTCACCACCTGGGACAGGGCTCAGCTCCTACAATGAGCAGTTCTTC. This sequence encodes CASSPPGTGLSSYNEQFF. Looking up the rest from reference TRBV18 and TRBJ2-1 gives the full variable domain: NAGVMQNPRHLVRRRGQEARLRCSPMKGHSHVYWYRQLPEEGLKFMVYLQKENIIDESGMPKERFSAEFPKEGPSILRIQQVVRGDSAAYFCASSPPGTGLSSYNEQFFGPGTRLTVL.

V is TRBV9 and J is TRBJ2-5; perhaps D is TRBD1 or TRBD2 (6 bases each). V lost 3 bases to trimming and J lost 4 bases, with 13 bases between them. The germline gives CDR1 SGDLS, CDR2 YYNGEE. CDR3 length equals 14 residues. The CDR3 DNA follows: TGTGCCAGCAGCGAGGGGGGAGTAGCAGAGACCCAGTACTTC. Its translation: CASSEGGVAETQYF. Full variable domain (outside the CDR3, taken from reference TRBV9 and TRBJ2-5): DSGVTQTPKHLITATGQRVTLRCSPRSGDLSVYWYQQSLDQGLQFLIQYYNGEERAKGNILERFSAQQFPDLHSELNLSSLELGDSALYFCASSEGGVAETQYFGPGTRLLVL.

The chain has TRBV5-1 and TRBJ2-5, with TRBD1 as a possible D gene (6 bases). CDR1 and CDR2 (germline): SGHRS, YFSETQ. The CDR3 runs 14 residues. V was shortened by 3 bases and J by 3 bases, with 12 bases between the two germline ends. This CDR3 is CASSSDSAKETQYF. The DNA for the CDR3 is TGCGCCAGCAGCTCGGACAGCGCCAAAGAGACCCAGTACTTC.